The 8 T cell receptor beta chains listed next were all sequenced from one sample in a study of CD8+ T cells in alopecia areata. Extracted RNA was reverse transcribed into cDNA, the sequencing template. Clones were sequenced by immunoSEQ multiplex PCR, and TCRdb holds only the in-frame ones, with some missing. Of about 98,000 clones detected, around 44% appear once; the ten largest clones hold around 0.8%. Source material: CD4+ T cells sorted from blood. These receptors were taken from a human donor with alopecia areata.

In its sample, this clone was seen a few times. This rearrangement joins TRBV27 to TRBJ1-1; weak D call: TRBD1 (6 bases). CDR1 MNHEY and CDR2 SMNVEV come from the germline V gene (reference sequence). The CDR3 consists of 15 residues. V was pared by 2 bases and J by 4 bases, with 14 bases between. CDR3 amino acids: CASSLNRAEGTEAFF. CDR3 coding DNA: TGTGCCAGCAGTTTAAACAGGGCGGAGGGCACTGAAGCTTTCTTT.

The chain is built from TRBV30 and TRBJ1-1; possible D gene TRBD1, 5 bases. Germline CDR1 and CDR2: GTSNPN and SVGIG (reference sequence). V was pared by 4 bases and J by 7 bases, with 13 bases between. The CDR3 runs to 12 residues. Written as DNA, the CDR3 is TGTGCCTGGACCCAGGGAATTAGTGAAGCTTTCTTT. It is translated as CAWTQGISEAFF.

There are a few counts of this clone. The V call is TRBV2, the J call TRBJ1-1; D not certain. The germline V gene encodes CDR1 SNHLY and CDR2 FYNNEI. The ends were cut back, 8 bases at V and 1 base at J, with 11 bases in the middle. The length of the CDR3 is 13 residues. This chain's CDR3 is CASGIQRNTEAFF. The CDR3 DNA reads TGTGCCAGCGGCATTCAGAGGAACACTGAAGCTTTCTTT. Supplemented by reference TRBV2 and TRBJ1-1, the full variable domain reads EPEVTQTPSHQVTQMGQEVILRCVPISNHLYFYWYRQILGQKVEFLVSFYNNEISEKSEIFDDQFSVERPDGSNFTLKIRSTKLEDSAMYFCASGIQRNTEAFFGQGTRLTVV.

This chain joins TRBV29-1 and TRBJ2-7; 8 positions match TRBD1. This CDR3 contains 15 residues. Germline assignment: CDR1 SQVTM and CDR2 ANQGSEA. With V trimmed by 3 bases and J by 5 bases, 12 bases remained unmatched. DNA for the CDR3: TGCAGCGTTGAGCTGACAGGGGCACTTGCTGACGAGCAGTACTTC. It encodes CSVELTGALADEQYF.

Points on this clone: Other nucleotide sequences from this sample produce the same CDR3. This chain joins TRBV29-1 and TRBJ2-6, with D maybe TRBD1 (5 bases). CDR3 length: 13 amino acids. The ends were cut back, 6 bases at V and 2 bases at J, with 8 bases in the middle. The germline CDR1 and CDR2 sequences are SQVTM and ANQGSEA. CDR3 nucleotide sequence: TGCAGCGTGTCAGGGACTGGGGCCAACGTCCTGACTTTC. Residues: CSVSGTGANVLTF. Variable domain in full (rest from reference TRBV29-1 and TRBJ2-6): SAVISQKPSRDICQRGTSLTIQCQVDSQVTMMFWYRQQPGQSLTLIATANQGSEATYESGFVIDKFPISRPNLTFSTLTVSNMSPEDSSIYLCSVSGTGANVLTFGAGSRLTVL.

The chain combines TRBV29-1 with TRBJ2-7; TRBD1 might be the D (7 bases). Trimming stripped 4 bases from V and 6 bases from J, with 13 bases between. Germline assignment: CDR1 SQVTM and CDR2 ANQGSEA. CDR3 length: 12 amino acids. The DNA for the CDR3 is TGCAGCGTTGGCAGGGGGGATGGCGAGCAGTACTTC. This translates into CSVGRGDGEQYF.

The V call is TRBV30, the J call TRBJ2-1, with TRBD2 as a possible D gene (6 bases). CDR1 is GTSNPN and CDR2 is SVGIG in the germline V gene (reference sequence). V lost 7 bases and J lost 5, with 15 bases in between. This CDR3 contains 13 residues. The CDR3 protein is CASLRENNNEQFF. The DNA for the CDR3 is TGTGCCTCGCTTCGGGAGAACAACAATGAGCAGTTCTTC.

This rearrangement joins TRBV30 to TRBJ1-1; 7 nucleotides agree with TRBD1. Per the germline V gene, CDR1 is GTSNPN and CDR2 is SVGIG (reference sequence). The CDR3 contains 12 residues. With V trimmed by 8 bases and J by 1 base, 4 bases remained unmatched. CDR3: CAQDRRNTEAFF. The CDR3 coding sequence is TGTGCCCAGGACAGGAGGAACACTGAAGCTTTCTTT. Using reference TRBV30 and TRBJ1-1 for the parts outside the CDR3, the full variable domain is SQTIHQWPATLVQPVGSPLSLECTVEGTSNPNLYWYRQAAGRGLQLLFYSVGIGQISSEVPQNLSASRPQDRQFILSSKKLLLSDSGFYLCAQDRRNTEAFFGQGTRLTVV.